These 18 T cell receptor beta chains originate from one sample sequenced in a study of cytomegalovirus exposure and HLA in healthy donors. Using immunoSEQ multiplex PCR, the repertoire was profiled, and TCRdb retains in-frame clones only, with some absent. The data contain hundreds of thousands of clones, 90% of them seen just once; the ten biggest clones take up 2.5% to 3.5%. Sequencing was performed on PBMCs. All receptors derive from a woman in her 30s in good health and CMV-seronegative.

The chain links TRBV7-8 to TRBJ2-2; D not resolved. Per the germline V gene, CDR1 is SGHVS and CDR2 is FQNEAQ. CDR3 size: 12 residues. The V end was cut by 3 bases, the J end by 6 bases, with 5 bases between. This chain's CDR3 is CASSFFPGELFF. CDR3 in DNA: TGTGCCAGCAGCTTTTTTCCCGGGGAGCTGTTTTTT.

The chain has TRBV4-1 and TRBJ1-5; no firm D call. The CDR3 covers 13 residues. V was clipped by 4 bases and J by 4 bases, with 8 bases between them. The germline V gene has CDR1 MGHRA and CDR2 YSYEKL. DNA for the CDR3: TGCGCCAGCAGCCTTGGGGTTAATCAGCCCCAGCATTTT. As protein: CASSLGVNQPQHF.

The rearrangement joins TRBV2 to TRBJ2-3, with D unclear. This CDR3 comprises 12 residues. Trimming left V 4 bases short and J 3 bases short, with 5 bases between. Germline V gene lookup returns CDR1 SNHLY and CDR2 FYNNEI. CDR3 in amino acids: CASSAETDTQYF. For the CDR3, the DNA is TGTGCCAGCAGTGCGGAGACAGATACGCAGTATTTT. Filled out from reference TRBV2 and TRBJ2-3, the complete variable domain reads EPEVTQTPSHQVTQMGQEVILRCVPISNHLYFYWYRQILGQKVEFLVSFYNNEISEKSEIFDDQFSVERPDGSNFTLKIRSTKLEDSAMYFCASSAETDTQYFGPGTRLTVL.

In DNA form, the CDR3 reads TGTGCCAGCAGCTTATACGGGACAGGGGGCGTCACAGATACGCAGTATTTT. Its translation is CASSLYGTGGVTDTQYF. The chain couples TRBV11-2 to TRBJ2-3; 12 bases match TRBD1. The ends lost 2 bases at V and 2 bases at J; junction bases unmatched: 5. From germline, CDR1 is SGHAT and CDR2 FQNNGV. The CDR3 sequence is 17 residues long.

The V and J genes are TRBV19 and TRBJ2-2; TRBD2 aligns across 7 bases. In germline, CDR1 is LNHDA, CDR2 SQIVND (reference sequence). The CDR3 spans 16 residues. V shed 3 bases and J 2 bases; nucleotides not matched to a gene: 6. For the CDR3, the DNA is TGTGCCAGTAGTATCCGGCGGGGGAAAAACACCGGGGAGCTGTTTTTT. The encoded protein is CASSIRRGKNTGELFF.

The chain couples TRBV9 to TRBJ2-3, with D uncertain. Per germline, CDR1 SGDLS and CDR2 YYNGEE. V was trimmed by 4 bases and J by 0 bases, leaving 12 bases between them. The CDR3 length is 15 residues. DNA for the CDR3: TGTGCCAGCAGCCCGAGCCTCTCTAGCACAGATACGCAGTATTTT. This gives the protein CASSPSLSSTDTQYF.

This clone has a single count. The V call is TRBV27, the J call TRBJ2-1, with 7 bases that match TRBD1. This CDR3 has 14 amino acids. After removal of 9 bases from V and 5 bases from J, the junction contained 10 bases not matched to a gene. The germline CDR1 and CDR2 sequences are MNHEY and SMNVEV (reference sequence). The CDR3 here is CASGWLGGNNEQFF. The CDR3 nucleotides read TGTGCCAGTGGCTGGTTAGGGGGCAACAATGAGCAGTTCTTC.

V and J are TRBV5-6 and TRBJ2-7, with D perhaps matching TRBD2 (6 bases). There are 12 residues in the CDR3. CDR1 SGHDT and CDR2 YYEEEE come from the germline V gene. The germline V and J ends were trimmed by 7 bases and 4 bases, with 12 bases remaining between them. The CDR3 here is CASRGVSYEQYF. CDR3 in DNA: TGTGCCAGCCGCGGGGTATCGTACGAGCAGTACTTC.

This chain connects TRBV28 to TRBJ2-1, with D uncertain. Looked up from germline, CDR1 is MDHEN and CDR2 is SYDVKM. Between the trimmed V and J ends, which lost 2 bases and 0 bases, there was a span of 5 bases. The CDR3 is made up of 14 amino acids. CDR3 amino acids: CASSLVPSYNEQFF. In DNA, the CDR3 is TGTGCCAGCAGTTTAGTCCCCTCCTACAATGAGCAGTTCTTC.

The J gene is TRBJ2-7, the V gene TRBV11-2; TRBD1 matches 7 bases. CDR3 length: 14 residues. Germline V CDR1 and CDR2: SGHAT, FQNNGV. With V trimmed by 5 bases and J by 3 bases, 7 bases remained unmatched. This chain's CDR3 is CASSPRDSYYEQYF. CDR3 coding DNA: TGTGCCAGCAGCCCCCGGGACAGCTACTACGAGCAGTACTTC.

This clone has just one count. The DNA for the CDR3 is TGTGCCAGCAGCTACGACAGTACGAATCAGCCCCAGCATTTT. Residues: CASSYDSTNQPQHF. This chain joins TRBV7-9 and TRBJ1-5; TRBD1 is a possible D gene (5 bases). The CDR3 has 14 residues. Germline CDR1 SEHNR, CDR2 FQNEAQ (reference sequence). Trimming left V 4 bases short and J 4 bases short, with 11 bases between.

CDR3 loop: CASGVLPSYEQYF. The CDR3 bases are TGTGCCAGCGGAGTGCTTCCGTCCTACGAGCAGTACTTC. The chain combines TRBV6-1 with TRBJ2-7; no clear D gene. Germline V gene data show CDR1 as MNHNS and CDR2 as SASEGT. Deletions cut 8 bases from V and 1 base from J, with 12 bases between. This CDR3 has 13 amino acids.

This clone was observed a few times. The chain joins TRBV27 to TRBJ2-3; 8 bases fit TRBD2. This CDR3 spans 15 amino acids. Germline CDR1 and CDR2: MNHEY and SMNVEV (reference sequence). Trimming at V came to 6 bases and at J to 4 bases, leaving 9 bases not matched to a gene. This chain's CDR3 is CASRRSAAGADTQYF. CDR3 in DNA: TGTGCCAGCAGACGTTCAGCAGCGGGAGCAGATACGCAGTATTTT.

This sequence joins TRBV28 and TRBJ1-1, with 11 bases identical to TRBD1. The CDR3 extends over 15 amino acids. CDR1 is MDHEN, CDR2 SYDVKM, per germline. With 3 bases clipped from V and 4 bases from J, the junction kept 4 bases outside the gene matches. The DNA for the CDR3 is TGTGCCAGCAGTTTTACCGGGACAGGGGGCACTGAAGCTTTCTTT. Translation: CASSFTGTGGTEAFF.

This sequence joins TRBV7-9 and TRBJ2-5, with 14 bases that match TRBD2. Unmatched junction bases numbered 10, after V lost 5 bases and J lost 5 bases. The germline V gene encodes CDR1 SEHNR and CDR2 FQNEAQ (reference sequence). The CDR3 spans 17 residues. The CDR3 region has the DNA TGTGCCAGCAGCAAAGGGACTAGCGGGAGTAGTGCGGAGACCCAGTACTTC. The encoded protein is CASSKGTSGSSAETQYF.

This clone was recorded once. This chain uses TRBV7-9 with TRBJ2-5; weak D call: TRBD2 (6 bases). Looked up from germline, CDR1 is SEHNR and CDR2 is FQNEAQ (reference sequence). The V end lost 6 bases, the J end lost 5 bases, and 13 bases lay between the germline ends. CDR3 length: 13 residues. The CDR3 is CASSSRGGETQYF. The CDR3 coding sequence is TGTGCCAGCAGTTCCCGGGGAGGCGAGACCCAGTACTTC.

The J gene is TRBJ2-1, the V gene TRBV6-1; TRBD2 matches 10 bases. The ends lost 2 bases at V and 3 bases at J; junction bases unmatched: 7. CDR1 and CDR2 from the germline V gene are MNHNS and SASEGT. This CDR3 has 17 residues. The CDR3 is CASSEQGLARLYNEQFF. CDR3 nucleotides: TGTGCCAGCAGTGAACAGGGACTAGCGCGACTCTACAATGAGCAGTTCTTC.

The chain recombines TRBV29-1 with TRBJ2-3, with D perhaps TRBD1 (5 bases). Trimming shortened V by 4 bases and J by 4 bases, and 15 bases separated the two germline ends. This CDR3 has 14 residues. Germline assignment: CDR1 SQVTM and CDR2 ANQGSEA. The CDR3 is CSVGGQGRADTQYF. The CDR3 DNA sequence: TGCAGCGTTGGGGGCCAGGGTCGAGCAGATACGCAGTATTTT.